The sequence of this T cell receptor (beta chain) was determined in a study of human T cells and chemical hapten exposure (dated by TCRdb to about 2021). At the level of the whole study: For sensitization, 2% DPC in acetone was applied to a roughly 2 cm by roughly 2 cm area of upper inner arm skin. Throughout the study period of around 24 weeks, patients also received therapeutic DPC doses to the scalp every week. Patch testing was performed on the upper back with Finn chambers containing 0.01% DPC, and the patch tests were scored after 6 days according to International Contact Dermatitis Research Group standards. The mostly female patient cohort included alopecia areata with under or over 50% scalp involvement, alopecia totalis and alopecia universalis. Libraries were combined into a pool for sequencing, and differences in TCR yield between samples came mainly from small differences in library volumes within the pool. This study followed changes in the peripheral blood TCR repertoire in vivo during primary and secondary sensitization of alopecia patients to the hapten diphenylcyclopropenone (DPC). Blood was sampled from patients pre-sensitization (week 0) and at 2, 6 and about 24 weeks after DPC sensitization. Roughly 30 alopecia patients provided blood for TCR sequencing at one to four time points (pre-sensitization, 2, 6 and 24 weeks). The investigation overall reported the following: Significantly more large CDR3 similarity clusters were formed by expanded TCRs than by pre-sensitization or healthy control sets, consistent with antigen-driven responses. DPC sensitization did not change how many TCRs were above 1 in 1000 frequency, and no evidence was found of alterations in global repertoire structure. Because every patient had alopecia, a presumed autoimmune disease, the patients' immune response might differ from that of healthy individuals. Patch test score was positively correlated with the number of PT1 expanded TCRs, with significance at thresholds 8, 16 and 32 but not at 4. Repeated subsampling changed both the strength of the expansion versus patch-test correlation and the threshold at which that correlation became significant.

This clonotype has a count of ten or more. It has no known antigen specificity. No per-base quality is available; no much larger clone lies one base away. What this sample's time point label stands for: patch test 2, 6 weeks after DPC sensitization. In the paper's terms, the treatment or condition label means: therapeutic diphenylcyclopropenone sensitization with weekly scalp DPC. At each patch-test visit, blood was drawn before the patch test was applied. Patients were eligible if aged 18 to 70, diagnosed with alopecia and judged suitable for DPC therapy, and pregnant patients were excluded. Total RNA was isolated from unfractionated whole blood collected in Tempus Blood RNA tubes. The library was made by RACE. The listed sequencing device is NextSeq 500. During library preparation, unique molecular identifiers were attached to individual cDNA molecules so that TCRs could be counted in a quantitative, reproducible way. From each blood RNA sample, both TCR alpha and TCR beta chains were sequenced. On the study's bioinformatics: Samples had a median of roughly 98,000 TCRs, with a range from 23,224 to 690,600. V, J and CDR3 annotation of the TCR reads was carried out using the Decombinator software suite. Every sample was subsampled to the same number of TCRs (28,000) for the PS versus PT1 abundance plots. TCRs were defined as expanded if absent before sensitization and observed at least eight times at the 2-week time point. Using fastp trimming at Q25 and MiXCR clonotype assembly, TCRdb reanalyzed the public sequencing data and kept in-frame beta chains. Entries that share a CDR3 protein sequence are merged under the most common genes and DNA. In this record, the V and J calls reflect TCRdb's handling and not the investigators' own analysis. This sample is represented by about 95,000 distinct CDR3 sequences; roughly 11% of them were singletons. In total, the top ten clones hold 2.5% to 3.5% of the sample.

This TCR was recovered from a woman aged 40 to 50 with alopecia areata. Some clones in this sample may be carry-over from other donors' samples. The specimen comprised whole blood, sampled in connection with sensitization to the hapten diphenylcyclopropenone (DPC).

In nucleotide form, the sequence is TGCAGTGCGGGACAGGGAAACATTCAGTACTTC. Translated, it gives CSAGQGNIQYF. This chain joins TRBV20-1 to TRBJ2-4; the central 9 bases match TRBD1. V is cut back by 6 bases and J by 6 bases, with 0 bases in the junction unmatched. The CDR3 runs 11 residues from the cysteine to the phenylalanine. Only the CDR3 region is kept as DNA, spanning 33 bases read in frame from base 1. From a lookup of the germline V gene (reference sequence), CDR1 and CDR2 are DFQATT and SNEGSKA.